A selection of T cell receptor beta chains follows, all from one sample in a study of shared T cell receptors in the human thymus. Sequencing was performed with immunoSEQ multiplex PCR; in TCRdb, only in-frame clones are kept and a portion is missing. Of about 660,000 clones in the sample, roughly 90% were seen once. These data also formed part of another study, on human thymus T cells.

Specimen: thymocytes. Receptor source: a boy in the first two years of life with a congenital heart defect. CDR3s include the opening cysteine and the closing phenylalanine or tryptophan. The order of the fields is V gene, clone size, J gene, D gene, CDR3 protein, CDR3 DNA. D genes are given only for firm matches. The size of a clone is reported for some rows only, either as once, few or many, or as a class for expanded clones.

TRBV5-1	NA	TRBJ2-5	NA	CASSPMHLRETQYF	TGCGCCAGCAGCCCGATGCACCTACGAGAGACCCAGTACTTC
TRBV2	NA	TRBJ2-7	NA	CATGPEGRYEQYF	TGTGCCACAGGGCCGGAGGGCCGCTACGAGCAGTACTTC
TRBV29-1	NA	TRBJ2-5	NA	CSVEGGGPTPDQETQYF	TGCAGCGTTGAGGGTGGGGGCCCGACCCCGGACCAAGAGACCCAGTACTTC
TRBV9	NA	TRBJ1-1	NA	CASSVGFLVSMNTEAFF	TGTGCCAGCAGCGTAGGTTTCCTAGTAAGTATGAACACTGAAGCTTTCTTT
TRBV15	NA	TRBJ1-1	NA	CATSGRGSKGDTEAFF	TGTGCCACCAGCGGACGAGGGTCAAAGGGAGACACTGAAGCTTTCTTT
TRBV4-3	NA	TRBJ1-3	TRBD1	CASSQDHRGQASSGNTIYF	TGCGCCAGCAGCCAAGATCATCGGGGACAGGCGAGCTCTGGAAACACCATATATTTT
TRBV19	NA	TRBJ2-1	TRBD2	CASSRTSRGEQFF	TGTGCCAGTAGCAGGACTAGCCGAGGAGAGCAGTTCTTC
TRBV5-1	NA	TRBJ2-7	TRBD1	CASSLARDRAPYEQYF	TGCGCCAGCAGCTTGGCCAGGGACAGGGCCCCCTACGAGCAGTACTTC
TRBV12-5	NA	TRBJ2-7	TRBD2	CASALGLAGGAHYEQYF	TGTGCTAGTGCCCTGGGGCTAGCGGGAGGCGCTCACTACGAGCAGTACTTC
TRBV2	NA	TRBJ2-3	NA	CASSDPSEGTDTQYF	TGTGCCAGCAGTGATCCCTCTGAGGGCACAGATACGCAGTATTTT
TRBV29-1	NA	TRBJ2-1	NA	CSVEGEETKHRTHNEQFF	TGCAGCGTTGAAGGGGAAGAGACGAAACACAGGACACACAATGAGCAGTTCTTC
TRBV12-5	NA	TRBJ2-3	NA	CATRRGRPTDTQYF	TGTGCTACCCGGAGGGGGCGGCCCACAGATACGCAGTATTTT
TRBV5-6	NA	TRBJ2-7	NA	CASSFSGSYEQYF	TGTGCCAGCAGCTTTAGCGGCTCCTACGAGCAGTACTTC
TRBV4-1	NA	TRBJ2-2	NA	CASSQERQLKNTGELFF	TGCGCCAGCAGCCAAGAGAGGCAACTCAAGAACACCGGGGAGCTGTTTTTT
TRBV4-2	NA	TRBJ2-7	NA	CASSRAHRSYEQYF	TGTGCCAGCAGCCGGGCCCACCGCTCCTACGAGCAGTACTTC
TRBV19	few	TRBJ2-7	TRBD2	CASSTQSGRRYEQYF	TGTGCCAGTAGTACCCAAAGCGGGAGGAGGTACGAGCAGTACTTC
TRBV2	NA	TRBJ2-5	NA	CASRNILELETQYF	TGTGCCAGCAGAAACATACTAGAATTGGAGACCCAGTACTTC
TRBV18	NA	TRBJ1-1	TRBD1	CASSPLTGRRDTEAFF	TGTGCCAGCTCACCTTTGACAGGGAGGCGGGACACTGAAGCTTTCTTT
TRBV29-1	NA	TRBJ2-1	TRBD2	CSVQGTSGISSEQFF	TGCAGCGTACAGGGGACTAGCGGGATTTCGAGTGAGCAGTTCTTC
TRBV10-3	NA	TRBJ2-7	TRBD1	CAISVKGDRDSYEQYF	TGTGCCATCAGTGTTAAGGGGGACAGGGATTCCTACGAGCAGTACTTC
TRBV10-2	NA	TRBJ2-2	TRBD2	CASSEAGGGELFF	TGCGCCAGCAGTGAGGCGGGGGGCGGGGAGCTGTTTTTT
TRBV7-9	NA	TRBJ1-5	NA	CASSRRTRVWPQHF	TGTGCCAGCAGCCGACGGACAAGAGTTTGGCCCCAGCATTTT
TRBV28	NA	TRBJ2-7	TRBD1	CASSYTDRVGLWQYF	TGTGCCAGCAGCTACACGGACAGGGTGGGACTCTGGCAGTACTTC
TRBV4-2	NA	TRBJ2-5	NA	CASSRLGAPREVETQYF	TGTGCCAGCAGCCGTTTGGGGGCCCCACGGGAGGTCGAGACCCAGTACTTC
TRBV7-2	once	TRBJ2-7	TRBD1	CASSSGQSPYEQYF	TGTGCCAGCAGCTCGGGACAGTCTCCGTACGAGCAGTACTTC
TRBV2	NA	TRBJ2-2	TRBD2	CASGLAGDTGELFF	TGTGCCAGCGGACTAGCGGGAGACACCGGGGAGCTGTTTTTT
TRBV7-2	NA	TRBJ2-2	NA	CASSLGMRAVGTGELFF	TGTGCCAGCAGCTTAGGTATGAGAGCGGTCGGCACCGGGGAGCTGTTTTTT
TRBV5-6	NA	TRBJ2-4	NA	CASSEGYLAKNIQYF	TGTGCCAGCAGCGAGGGCTACTTAGCCAAAAACATTCAGTACTTC
TRBV2	NA	TRBJ2-5	TRBD1	CASSYSDRGIPTRETQYF	TGTGCCAGCAGTTATTCGGACAGGGGAATCCCCACCAGGGAGACCCAGTACTTC
TRBV30	once	TRBJ2-3	NA	CAWSVGLQFDTQYF	TGTGCCTGGAGTGTAGGACTTCAATTCGATACGCAGTATTTT
TRBV5-3	NA	TRBJ2-1	NA	CARAYPTQGSSYNEQFF	TGTGCCAGAGCCTACCCAACACAGGGAAGCTCCTACAATGAGCAGTTCTTC
TRBV4-2	NA	TRBJ1-1	TRBD1	CASSQTTTGNRVNTEAFF	TGTGCCAGCAGCCAAACAACGACAGGGAATCGGGTCAACACTGAAGCTTTCTTT
TRBV6-5	few	TRBJ2-5	TRBD1	CASSYRQGTQETQYF	TGTGCCAGCAGTTACCGACAGGGAACACAAGAGACCCAGTACTTC
TRBV19	NA	TRBJ2-2	NA	CASLNTGELFF	TGTGCCAGTCTTAACACCGGGGAGCTGTTTTTT
TRBV27	NA	TRBJ2-3	TRBD2	CASSLRTRVPTDTQYF	TGTGCCAGCAGTTTACGGACTAGGGTTCCCACAGATACGCAGTATTTT
TRBV5-6	few	TRBJ1-3	NA	CASRESDGGNTIYF	TGTGCCAGCAGGGAGTCCGATGGTGGAAACACCATATATTTT
TRBV4-3	few	TRBJ1-4	TRBD1	CASSHWRTGGGEKLFF	TGCGCCAGCAGCCACTGGAGGACAGGGGGAGGAGAAAAACTGTTTTTT
TRBV4-2	NA	TRBJ2-1	NA	CASSQETTPGGDEQFF	TGTGCCAGCAGCCAAGAAACGACCCCGGGGGGCGATGAGCAGTTCTTC
TRBV12-5	once	TRBJ1-1	NA	CASGLVPRENTEAFF	TGTGCTAGTGGTTTGGTACCGCGGGAAAACACTGAAGCTTTCTTT
TRBV10-3	NA	TRBJ2-7	NA	CAISDYRRHEQYF	TGTGCCATCAGTGACTACCGGCGGCACGAGCAGTACTTC
TRBV28	NA	TRBJ1-5	NA	CATRGYNQPQHF	TGTGCCACCAGGGGCTACAATCAGCCCCAGCATTTT
TRBV2	NA	TRBJ1-2	NA	CASSGGRGTDYGYTF	TGTGCCAGCAGTGGAGGGCGAGGTACTGACTATGGCTACACCTTC